This TCR beta chain was retrieved from a study of blood T cells in healthy people across ages. A second PCR of 7 to 11 cycles used a sample-barcoded 5' primer and a J-beta primer mix. Every sample gave at least 3 million paired-end reads containing CDR3. Each CDR3 protein gets one entry after TCRdb re-called the 5' RACE reads with MiXCR. The table shows about 970,000 distinct CDR3 sequences, with 51% occurring only once. This clonotype was counted once. Trimming took 4 bases from V and 2 from J, leaving 12 bases between them. Per the germline V gene, CDR1 is WSHSY and CDR2 is SAAADI. CDR3 length: 16 residues. Donation came from healthy Caucasian individuals in Russia who were aged 6 to 90. Each sample used at least 7 million PBMCs.

This chain uses TRBV10-2 with TRBJ2-6, with D uncertain. The sequencing sample was made of blood. The origin of this receptor is a woman in her sixties in good health. The CDR3 DNA reads TGCGCCAGCAGTGGTCAGGAAAAAGCTGGGGCCAACGTCCTGACTTTC. It codes for CASSGQEKAGANVLTF.